This TCR beta chain comes out of a study of T cell changes during pregnancy in multiple sclerosis. Only in-frame clones appear in the TCRdb table, and some are missing; sequencing was by immunoSEQ multiplex PCR. This table has 60,000 to 90,000 clones, under 95% appearing once. This CDR3 has 13 residues. CDR1 MNHNS and CDR2 SASEGT come from the germline V gene. Trimming took 6 bases from V and 8 from J; bases not matched to a gene: 9. The sequencing used peripheral blood, collected after pregnancy. The clonotype was recovered from a female donor in good health, enrolled as a control in a pregnancy study. The chain recombines TRBV6-1 with TRBJ1-2, with TRBD1 matching over 7 bases. Here the CDR3 reads CASRLTGTGGYTF. The CDR3 region has the DNA TGTGCCAGCAGACTGACAGGGACTGGAGGCTACACCTTC.